Following are 2 T cell receptor beta chains from one sample sequenced in a study of T cells expressing NK-cell markers. After re-calling the 5' RACE reads, TCRdb lists one entry per CDR3 protein, DNA absent. The sample totals 450,000 to 600,000 distinct CDR3 sequences. The specimen sequenced was blood T cells: a sorted CD56 or NKG2C T cell subset, CD4+ or CD8+ T cells, or bulk PBMC T cells (not recorded which). The receptors shown here come from a man aged 18 to 29 in good health.

This rearrangement joins TRBV7-9 to TRBJ2-5; absent DNA, TCRdb's TRBD1 call cannot be checked. The germline gives CDR1 SEHNR, CDR2 FQNEAQ (reference sequence). The CDR3 has 12 residues. The CDR3 reads CASKLQGETQYF.

Here the CDR3 reads CASSFGRGAGYTF. The gene calls are TRBV12-3 or TRBV12-4 and TRBJ1-2. The CDR3 runs to 13 residues.